This T cell receptor beta chain stems from a study of T cell responses to AZD1222 COVID-19 vaccine. The protocol was immunoSEQ multiplex PCR, while the TCRdb copy is restricted to in-frame clones and leaves out a portion. The table includes 110,000 to 150,000 clones, more than 75% detected once. Trimming removed 8 bases from V and 8 bases from J, with 13 bases in between. Germline V gives CDR1 MNHEY, CDR2 SVGAGI. The length of the CDR3 is 13 residues. This rearrangement joins TRBV6-5 to TRBJ1-6, with D possibly TRBD1 on 5 matching bases. The sequencing used peripheral blood, collected 28 days after the second AZD1222 dose. This receptor was taken from an adult who received the AZD1222 COVID-19 vaccine. CDR3 in amino acids: CASEWGTYSPLHF. The DNA of the CDR3 is TGTGCCAGCGAGTGGGGGACGTATTCACCCCTCCACTTT.